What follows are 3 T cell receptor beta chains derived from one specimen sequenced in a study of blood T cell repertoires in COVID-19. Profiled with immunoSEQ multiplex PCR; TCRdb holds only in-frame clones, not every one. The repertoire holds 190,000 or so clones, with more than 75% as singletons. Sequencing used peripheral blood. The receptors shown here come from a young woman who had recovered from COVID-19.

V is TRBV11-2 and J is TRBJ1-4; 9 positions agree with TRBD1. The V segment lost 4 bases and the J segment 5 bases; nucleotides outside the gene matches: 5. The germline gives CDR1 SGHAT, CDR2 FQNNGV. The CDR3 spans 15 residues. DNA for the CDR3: TGTGCCAGCAGCTCGCAAGGGACAGGGAATGAAAAACTGTTTTTT. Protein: CASSSQGTGNEKLFF.

CDR3 amino acids: CASSLGPSYEQYV. CDR3 coding DNA: TGTGCCAGCAGCCTGGGGCCTTCCTACGAGCAGTACGTC. V usage is TRBV6-5 and J usage is TRBJ2-7; D perhaps matches TRBD1 (5 bases). V lost 6 bases, J lost 1 base, and 10 bases lay in between. CDR1 is MNHEY, CDR2 SVGAGI, per germline. The CDR3 contains 13 residues.

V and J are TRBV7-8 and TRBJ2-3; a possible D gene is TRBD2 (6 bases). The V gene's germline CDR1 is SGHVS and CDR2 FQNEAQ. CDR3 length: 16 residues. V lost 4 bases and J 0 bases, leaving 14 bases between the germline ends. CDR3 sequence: CASSYRSGPSTDTQYF. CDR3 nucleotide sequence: TGTGCCAGCAGCTATCGGAGCGGGCCTAGCACAGATACGCAGTATTTT.